Below, 10 T cell receptor beta chains from the same sample are listed, as sequenced in a study of T-cell memory formation after mild COVID-19. TCRdb redid the calling of the 5' RACE reads with MiXCR, one entry per CDR3 protein. The sample yields 180,000 or so distinct CDR3 sequences, approximately 16% seen once. Sequenced input: PBMCs or a T cell subset sorted from them (not recorded which). These receptor sequences come from an adult woman who had mild COVID-19 (a few samples of this study predate the infection). Cell type and time point are not known.

There are a few counts of this clonotype. The rearrangement links TRBV27 to TRBJ2-7, with D maybe TRBD1 (5 bases). CDR1 MNHEY and CDR2 SMNVEV come from the germline V gene (reference sequence). Trimming shortened V by 5 bases and J by 4 bases, and 12 bases separated the two germline ends. This CDR3 contains 13 residues. CDR3 nucleotides: TGTGCCAGCAGTAGGCCAGGGCGGTACGAGCAGTACTTC. This translates into CASSRPGRYEQYF.

The chain carries TRBV2 and TRBJ2-7; the match to TRBD1 covers 7 bases. Germline CDR1 and CDR2: SNHLY and FYNNEI. Trimming removed 2 bases from V and 6 bases from J; junction bases left unmatched: 7. CDR3 size: 14 residues. The chain's CDR3 is CASSERTGLFEQYF. In DNA form, the CDR3 reads TGTGCCAGCAGTGAAAGGACAGGTTTATTCGAGCAGTACTTC. The entire variable domain, with the rest obtained from reference TRBV2 and TRBJ2-7, is as follows: EPEVTQTPSHQVTQMGQEVILRCVPISNHLYFYWYRQILGQKVEFLVSFYNNEISEKSEIFDDQFSVERPDGSNFTLKIRSTKLEDSAMYFCASSERTGLFEQYFGPGTRLTVT.

This clonotype was found a few times. V gene TRBV5-1 combines with J gene TRBJ2-5; D not certain. CDR1 and CDR2 from the germline V gene are SGHRS and YFSETQ. V was clipped by 4 bases and J by 5 bases, with 12 bases between them. The CDR3 runs 13 residues. CDR3 DNA sequence: TGCGCCAGCAGCCAGGTCATGAGGGAGACCCAGTACTTC. Encoded protein: CASSQVMRETQYF.

This chain connects TRBV4-2 to TRBJ2-7; TRBD2 agrees at 8 bases. CDR1 and CDR2 (germline): LGHNA, YNFKEQ. The V and J ends lost 1 base and 3 bases, in that order; junction bases with no gene match: 5. The CDR3 has 15 amino acids. The CDR3 reads CASSQASGSRYEQYF. Here the CDR3 DNA reads TGTGCCAGCAGCCAAGCCAGCGGGAGTCGCTACGAGCAGTACTTC.

V gene TRBV7-9 combines with J gene TRBJ2-7, with 8 bases matching TRBD1. Germline assignment: CDR1 SEHNR and CDR2 FQNEAQ (reference sequence). The CDR3 consists of 14 residues. The trim removed 4 bases at V and 4 bases at J, leaving 6 bases unmatched. CDR3 residues: CASSSGQGEYEQYF. CDR3 coding DNA: TGTGCCAGCAGCTCAGGACAGGGAGAATACGAGCAGTACTTC.

The chain joins TRBV5-1 to TRBJ2-3; D may correspond to TRBD1 or TRBD2 (6 bases each). The V gene's germline CDR1 is SGHRS and CDR2 YFSETQ. V shed 4 bases and J shed 4 bases, with 22 bases lying between them. This CDR3 has 17 residues. The CDR3 sequence is CASSPRGKSGGADTQYF. The CDR3 DNA reads TGCGCCAGCAGCCCGAGGGGGAAGTCCGGAGGGGCAGATACGCAGTATTTT.

The V gene is TRBV27, the J gene TRBJ2-7; 8 bases are shared with TRBD1. CDR1 and CDR2 (germline): MNHEY, SMNVEV (reference sequence). The CDR3 covers 15 residues. Trimming cost V 7 bases and J 4 bases; bases outside gene matches: 12. For the CDR3, the DNA is TGTGCCAGCACCCGGTTAGGGCAGGGGGCTTACGAGCAGTACTTC. It codes for CASTRLGQGAYEQYF.

This clonotype was seen a few times. The J gene is TRBJ1-6, the V gene TRBV20-1, with D uncertain. V was cut by 3 bases and J by 10 bases, with 16 bases left in between. The CDR3 runs to 14 residues. Germline CDR1 and CDR2: DFQATT and SNEGSKA (reference sequence). The CDR3, as DNA: TGCAGTGCTAGGAAGGGAGAGCTCAGATCACCCCTCCACTTT. Amino acid sequence: CSARKGELRSPLHF.

This chain joins TRBV3-1 and TRBJ1-2; 7 bases align to TRBD1. The CDR3 spans 15 residues. Germline CDR1 LGHDT, CDR2 YNNKEL (reference sequence). The V gene end was trimmed by 1 base and the J gene end by 5 bases; junction bases not matched to a gene: 7. The chain's CDR3 is CASSQAPGQPYGYTF. The CDR3 nucleotides read TGTGCCAGCAGCCAAGCCCCGGGACAGCCGTATGGCTACACCTTC.

This clonotype has ten or more counts. The chain carries TRBV2 and TRBJ2-5, with 10 nucleotides matching TRBD1. Trimming at V came to 4 bases and at J to 2 bases, leaving 4 bases not matched to a gene. Germline-derived CDR1 and CDR2 are SNHLY and FYNNEI. This CDR3 spans 15 amino acids. For the CDR3, the DNA is TGTGCCAGCAGTGCTGACAGGGGGCTGCAAGAGACCCAGTACTTC. It codes for CASSADRGLQETQYF. Together with reference TRBV2 and TRBJ2-5, the CDR3 gives the full variable domain: EPEVTQTPSHQVTQMGQEVILRCVPISNHLYFYWYRQILGQKVEFLVSFYNNEISEKSEIFDDQFSVERPDGSNFTLKIRSTKLEDSAMYFCASSADRGLQETQYFGPGTRLLVL.